This T cell receptor (beta chain) was captured in a study of read filtering for tumor transcriptome and immune sequencing. Trimming cost V 6 bases and J 5 bases, with 16 bases left between them. This CDR3 comprises 14 residues. Molecular barcoded adaptors covering alpha/delta and beta/gamma chains were used on around 370 ng RNA. In TCRdb, the reads were re-called with MiXCR into one record per CDR3 protein. The sample includes tens of thousands of distinct CDR3 sequences, 15% to 20% of them seen just once. Specimen: a population of CD138-negative cells sorted from bone marrow. The TCR was taken from a donor aged 40 or older with multiple myeloma. V usage is TRBV12-3 or TRBV12-4 and J usage is TRBJ1-1, with a tentative D call TRBD1 (5 bases). As DNA, the CDR3 is TGTGCCAGCAGAGACGGGGCCCAAAAAACTGAAGCTTTCTTT. Protein: CASRDGAQKTEAFF.